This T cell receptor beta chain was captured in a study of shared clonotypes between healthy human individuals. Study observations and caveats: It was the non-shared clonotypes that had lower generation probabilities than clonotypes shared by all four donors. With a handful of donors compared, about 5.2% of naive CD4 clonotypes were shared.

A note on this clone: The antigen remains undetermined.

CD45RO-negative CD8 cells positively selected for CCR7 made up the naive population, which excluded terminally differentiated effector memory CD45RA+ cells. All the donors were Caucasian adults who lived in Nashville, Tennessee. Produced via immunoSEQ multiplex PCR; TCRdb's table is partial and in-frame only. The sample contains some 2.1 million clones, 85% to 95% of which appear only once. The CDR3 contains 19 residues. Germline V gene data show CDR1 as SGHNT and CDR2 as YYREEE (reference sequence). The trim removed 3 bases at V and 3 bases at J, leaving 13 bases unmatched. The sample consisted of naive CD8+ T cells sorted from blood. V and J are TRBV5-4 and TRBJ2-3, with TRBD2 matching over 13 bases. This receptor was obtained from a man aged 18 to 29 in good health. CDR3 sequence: CASSYTSGGAYVRTDTQYF. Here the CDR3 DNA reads TGTGCCAGCAGCTATACTAGCGGGGGGGCCTATGTTCGTACAGATACGCAGTATTTT.